The 13 T cell receptor beta chains presented below share a single source sample, sequenced in a study of cytomegalovirus exposure and HLA in healthy donors. Generated by immunoSEQ multiplex PCR, the TCRdb table keeps only in-frame clones and is missing some. This table has 66,000 or so clones, around 97% appearing once. Sequencing was carried out using PBMCs. The receptor source for this set is a woman aged 18-29 years in good health and CMV-seropositive.

This rearrangement joins TRBV10-2 to TRBJ1-2; D is undetermined. The CDR3 extends over 12 amino acids. Germline CDR1 is WSHSY and CDR2 is SAAADI. V lost 5 bases to trimming and J lost 6 bases, with 10 bases between them. This CDR3 reads CASSQELNGYTF. The CDR3 nucleotides are TGCGCCAGCAGTCAAGAACTCAATGGCTACACCTTC.

J is TRBJ2-5 and V is TRBV6-1; 10 nucleotides align to TRBD2. Germline V CDR1 and CDR2: MNHNS, SASEGT. V shed 6 bases, J shed 6 bases, and the junction held 10 bases outside the gene matches. The CDR3 runs 15 residues. CDR3 loop: CASRGGASGRQTQYF. CDR3 nucleotides: TGTGCCAGCAGGGGTGGGGCTAGCGGGAGACAGACCCAGTACTTC.

The V gene is TRBV14, the J gene TRBJ2-7; D is possibly TRBD2 (7 bases). Germline CDR1 reads SGHDN; CDR2 reads FVKESK. Trimming cost V 5 bases and J 9 bases, with 20 bases left between them. The CDR3 runs 14 residues. The CDR3: CASSGVGGPSVQYF. As DNA, the CDR3 is TGTGCCAGCAGCGGAGTGGGGGGGCCCTCAGTGCAGTACTTC.

This clone was detected once. The chain combines TRBV29-1 with TRBJ1-2, with D perhaps TRBD1 (5 bases). The V end lost 5 bases, the J end lost 2 bases, and 9 bases lay between the germline ends. CDR3 length: 12 residues. Germline values: CDR1 SQVTM, CDR2 ANQGSEA. CDR3 protein: CSVQAGNYGYTF. CDR3 nucleotide sequence: TGCAGCGTTCAGGCAGGGAACTATGGCTACACCTTC. Drawing the rest from reference TRBV29-1 and TRBJ1-2, the complete variable domain is SAVISQKPSRDICQRGTSLTIQCQVDSQVTMMFWYRQQPGQSLTLIATANQGSEATYESGFVIDKFPISRPNLTFSTLTVSNMSPEDSSIYLCSVQAGNYGYTFGSGTRLTVV.

In DNA, the CDR3 is TGTGCCAGCTCCCCAGAGAATCAGCCCCAGCATTTT. It yields the protein CASSPENQPQHF. V usage is TRBV18 and J usage is TRBJ1-5, with no clear D. This CDR3 contains 12 residues. The germline V and J ends were trimmed by 6 bases and 4 bases, with 7 bases remaining between them. Germline V CDR1 and CDR2: KGHSH, LQKENI.

The chain uses TRBV19 and TRBJ1-1; D might be TRBD1 (6 bases). Trimming pared 5 bases from V and 4 bases from J, leaving 14 bases between. CDR1 is LNHDA, CDR2 SQIVND, per germline (reference sequence). This CDR3 is built from 14 residues. CDR3 nucleotide sequence: TGTGCCAGTAGTCCCAGGGGCGGGGGCACTGAAGCTTTCTTT. Its protein product is CASSPRGGGTEAFF.

As DNA, the CDR3 is TGTGCCAGCAGCTTACCCACTAGCGGGTCCTACAATGAGCAGTTCTTC. Encoded protein: CASSLPTSGSYNEQFF. The gene calls are TRBV7-9 and TRBJ2-1, with TRBD2 matching 9 bases. The V segment lost 2 bases and the J segment 1 base; nucleotides outside the gene matches: 3. Per the germline V gene, CDR1 is SEHNR and CDR2 is FQNEAQ (reference sequence). The CDR3 loop spans 16 amino acids.

The CDR3 protein is CASSKGEGQGSSSYEQYF. Written as DNA, the CDR3 is TGTGCCAGCAGCAAAGGTGAGGGACAGGGCTCGAGCTCCTACGAGCAGTACTTC. This chain joins TRBV21-1 and TRBJ2-7; the table assigns TRBD1, which was not confirmed against the DNA. TRBV21-1 is a recognized pseudogene. The CDR3 loop spans 18 amino acids.

V usage is TRBV13 and J usage is TRBJ2-7; D possibly corresponds to TRBD2 (5 bases). CDR1 is PRHDT and CDR2 is FYEKMQ in the germline V gene (reference sequence). V was pared by 5 bases and J by 0 bases, with 11 bases between. The CDR3 consists of 14 residues. The CDR3 DNA reads TGTGCCAGCAGCCCAACGGGGTCCTCCTACGAGCAGTACTTC. It encodes CASSPTGSSYEQYF.

V usage is TRBV28 and J usage is TRBJ1-2, with D perhaps TRBD1 (5 bases). The CDR3 has 16 amino acids. Trimming shortened V by 4 bases and J by 2 bases, and 17 bases separated the two germline ends. Germline lookup yields CDR1 MDHEN and CDR2 SYDVKM. The CDR3 DNA is TGTGCCAGCAGTTCACCTCGGCACGACAGAAACTATGGCTACACCTTC. It is translated as CASSSPRHDRNYGYTF.

The V gene is TRBV15, the J gene TRBJ1-1; perhaps TRBD1 as D (6 bases). This CDR3 has 18 amino acids. In germline, CDR1 is LNHNV, CDR2 YYDKDF (reference sequence). V was shortened by 0 bases and J by 1 base, with 18 bases between the two germline ends. The CDR3: CATSRDQALRQENTEAFF. The CDR3 DNA follows: TGTGCCACCAGCAGAGATCAGGCCCTCCGACAGGAGAACACTGAAGCTTTCTTT.

The chain employs TRBV27 and TRBJ1-1; no clear D. The V end was cut by 0 bases, the J end by 3 bases, with 8 bases between. This CDR3 region has 14 residues. Germline-derived CDR1 and CDR2 are MNHEY and SMNVEV (reference sequence). CDR3 sequence reads: CASSLSSSDTEAFF. The CDR3 DNA reads as TGTGCCAGCAGTTTATCGTCCAGCGACACTGAAGCTTTCTTT.

Here the CDR3 reads CASSLSTGVYEQYF. The CDR3 nucleotides are TGTGCCAGCAGCTTAAGTACAGGGGTCTACGAGCAGTACTTC. J is TRBJ2-7 and V is TRBV7-6; 7 bases are shared with TRBD1. There are 14 residues in the CDR3. Germline V lookup: CDR1 SGHVS, CDR2 FNYEAQ. The junction had 4 bases not matched to a gene; V was cut back by 2 bases and J by 3 bases.